The 2 T cell receptor beta chains presented below share a single source sample, sequenced in a study of blood T cells in healthy people across ages. A sample-barcoded 5' primer and a J-beta primer mix were used in a second PCR of roughly 7 to 12 cycles. TCRdb ran MiXCR on the 5' RACE reads and lists one entry per CDR3 protein. This table holds roughly 2 million distinct CDR3 sequences, around half found once. The specimen was blood. The receptor set was obtained from a woman aged 40 to 50 in good health.

The V and J genes are TRBV12-3 or TRBV12-4 and TRBJ1-6, with 7 bases matching TRBD1. The CDR3 has 14 residues. With V trimmed by 7 bases and J by 9 bases, 9 bases remained unmatched. CDR3 nucleotides: TGTGCCAGCACCTCAACAGGGGACCGTTCACCCCTCCACTTT. It encodes CASTSTGDRSPLHF.

The chain links TRBV19 to TRBJ1-2; D possibly corresponds to TRBD1 (6 bases). This CDR3 has 17 residues. Germline V CDR1 and CDR2: LNHDA, SQIVND (reference sequence). The germline V and J ends were trimmed by 9 bases and 2 bases, with 25 bases remaining between them. CDR3 region: CASQPQGRPPTNYGYTF. The CDR3 nucleotides read TGTGCCAGCCAGCCCCAGGGGAGACCCCCCACAAACTATGGCTACACCTTC.